The source of this T cell receptor beta chain is a study of blood T cells in healthy people across ages. Findings and caveats of the study: Strong correlation existed between TCR beta diversity and naive T cell percentage.

They isolated at least 6 million PBMCs from each sample. Turning to this clonotype: Its antigen is as yet unknown.

The use of a sample-barcoded 5' primer and a J-beta primer mix characterized a second PCR of about 7 to 12 cycles. Per-sample output comprised a minimum of 3 million paired-end reads containing CDR3. One entry per CDR3 protein, called by TCRdb with MiXCR from the 5' RACE reads. The sample yields about 1.4 million distinct CDR3 sequences, approximately 63% seen once. V was shortened by 5 bases and J by 3 bases, with 22 bases between the two germline ends. CDR1 and CDR2 from the germline V gene are DFQATT and SNEGSKA (reference sequence). This CDR3 region has 16 residues. The sample taken for sequencing was blood. V gene TRBV20-1 combines with J gene TRBJ1-1; D call uncertain. The TCR comes from a man aged 18 to 29 in good health. CDR3 region: CSADHVRLVSHTEAFF. The CDR3 bases are TGCAGTGCTGATCACGTAAGGTTGGTTTCCCACACTGAAGCTTTCTTT.